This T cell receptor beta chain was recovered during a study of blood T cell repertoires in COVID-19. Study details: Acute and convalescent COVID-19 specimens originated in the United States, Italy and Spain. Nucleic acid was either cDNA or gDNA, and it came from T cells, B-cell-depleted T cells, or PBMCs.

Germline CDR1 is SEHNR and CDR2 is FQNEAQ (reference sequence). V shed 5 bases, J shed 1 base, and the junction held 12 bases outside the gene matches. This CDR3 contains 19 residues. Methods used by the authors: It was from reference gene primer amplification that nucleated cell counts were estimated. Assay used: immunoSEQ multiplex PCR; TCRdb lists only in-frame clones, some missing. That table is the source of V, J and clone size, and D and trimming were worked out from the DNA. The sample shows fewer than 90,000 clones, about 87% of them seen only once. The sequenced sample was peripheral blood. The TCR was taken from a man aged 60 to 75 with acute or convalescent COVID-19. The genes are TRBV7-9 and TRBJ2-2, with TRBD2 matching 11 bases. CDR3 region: CASSRPPRLAGGNTGELFF. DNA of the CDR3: TGTGCCAGCAGCCGCCCCCCCCGGCTAGCGGGAGGGAACACCGGGGAGCTGTTTTTT. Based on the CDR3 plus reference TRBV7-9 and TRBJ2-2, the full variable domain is DTGVSQNPRHKITKRGQNVTFRCDPISEHNRLYWYRQTLGQGPEFLTYFQNEAQLEKSRLLSDRFSAERPKGSFSTLEIQRTEQGDSAMYLCASSRPPRLAGGNTGELFFGEGSRLTVL.